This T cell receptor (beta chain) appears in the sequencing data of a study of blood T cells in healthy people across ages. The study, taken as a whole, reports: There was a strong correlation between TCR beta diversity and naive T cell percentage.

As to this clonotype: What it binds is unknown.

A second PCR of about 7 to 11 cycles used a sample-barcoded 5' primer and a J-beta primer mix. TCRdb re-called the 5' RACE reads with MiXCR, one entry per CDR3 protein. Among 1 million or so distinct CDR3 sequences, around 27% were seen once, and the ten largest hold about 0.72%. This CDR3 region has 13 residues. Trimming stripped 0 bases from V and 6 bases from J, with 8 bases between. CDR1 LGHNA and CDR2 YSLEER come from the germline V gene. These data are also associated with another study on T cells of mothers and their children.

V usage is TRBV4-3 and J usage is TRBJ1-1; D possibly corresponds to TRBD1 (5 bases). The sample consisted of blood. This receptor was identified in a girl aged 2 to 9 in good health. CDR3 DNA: TGCGCCAGCAGCCAAGAAGGGGCGCCTGAAGCTTTCTTT. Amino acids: CASSQEGAPEAFF.